The clone carrying this T cell receptor (beta chain) has only a few counts. The CDR3 is 17 amino acids. From germline, CDR1 is SNHLY and CDR2 FYNNEI. V lost 2 bases and J lost 1, with 15 bases in between. This entry is derived from a study of blood T cell repertoires in COVID-19. Ages ranged from about 18 to 89 years, with residence in about 23 US areas. In the authors' workflow: Estimated nucleated cell counts came from reference gene primer amplification. Clones were read by immunoSEQ multiplex PCR, and TCRdb kept only the in-frame ones, dropping some. V and J calls and clone size come straight from that table; D and trimming were deduced from the DNA. The sample contains about 300,000 clones, 85% to 90% of which appear only once.

The TCR sequence derives from a young man who had recovered from COVID-19. V gene TRBV2 combines with J gene TRBJ1-5; unclear D gene. The sequenced material came from PBMCs or T cells enriched from blood (not recorded which). The CDR3 DNA reads as TGTGCCAGCAGTGAATGGAGGTCCCTAGGCAGCAATCAGCCCCAGCATTTT. Translating gives CASSEWRSLGSNQPQHF.